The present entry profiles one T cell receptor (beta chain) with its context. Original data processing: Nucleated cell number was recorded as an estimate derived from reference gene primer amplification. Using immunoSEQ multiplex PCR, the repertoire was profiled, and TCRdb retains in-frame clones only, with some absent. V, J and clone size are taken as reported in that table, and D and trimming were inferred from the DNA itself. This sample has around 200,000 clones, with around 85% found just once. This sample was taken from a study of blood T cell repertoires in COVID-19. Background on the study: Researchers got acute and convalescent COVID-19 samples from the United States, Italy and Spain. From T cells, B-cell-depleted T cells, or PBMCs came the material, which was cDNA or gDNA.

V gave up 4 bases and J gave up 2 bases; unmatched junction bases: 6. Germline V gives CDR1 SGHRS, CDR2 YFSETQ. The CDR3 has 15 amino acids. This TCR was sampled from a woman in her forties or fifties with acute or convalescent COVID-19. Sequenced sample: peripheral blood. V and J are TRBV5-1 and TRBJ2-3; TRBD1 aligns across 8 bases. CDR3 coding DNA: TGCGCCAGCAGCGACAGGGGCCAATTCACAGATACGCAGTATTTT. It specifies CASSDRGQFTDTQYF.